This TCR beta chain was documented in a study of CD8 T cells in acute hepatitis C reinfection. Study results and caveats: Acute resolver, follow-up resolver and acute chronic samples had similar high diversity.

As to time point: naive CD8 control sorted from an acute-time-point sample. Clones were sequenced by immunoSEQ multiplex PCR, and TCRdb holds only the in-frame ones, with some missing. The sample carries tens of thousands of clones, roughly 85% recorded once. About this clone: Its antigen remains unidentified.

The clonotype was recovered from a woman younger than 30 who spontaneously cleared hepatitis C infection. The sequencing input was naive CD8+ T cells from PBMCs.

CDR3 sequence: CASSQIPTAESNQPQHF. The CDR3 nucleotides are TGCGCCAGCAGCCAAATCCCGACAGCCGAAAGCAATCAGCCCCAGCATTTT. The V and J genes are TRBV4-1 and TRBJ1-5; TRBD1 might be the D (5 bases). The germline V gene encodes CDR1 MGHRA and CDR2 YSYEKL. Deletions cut 2 bases from V and 1 base from J, with 15 bases between. The CDR3 runs 17 residues.